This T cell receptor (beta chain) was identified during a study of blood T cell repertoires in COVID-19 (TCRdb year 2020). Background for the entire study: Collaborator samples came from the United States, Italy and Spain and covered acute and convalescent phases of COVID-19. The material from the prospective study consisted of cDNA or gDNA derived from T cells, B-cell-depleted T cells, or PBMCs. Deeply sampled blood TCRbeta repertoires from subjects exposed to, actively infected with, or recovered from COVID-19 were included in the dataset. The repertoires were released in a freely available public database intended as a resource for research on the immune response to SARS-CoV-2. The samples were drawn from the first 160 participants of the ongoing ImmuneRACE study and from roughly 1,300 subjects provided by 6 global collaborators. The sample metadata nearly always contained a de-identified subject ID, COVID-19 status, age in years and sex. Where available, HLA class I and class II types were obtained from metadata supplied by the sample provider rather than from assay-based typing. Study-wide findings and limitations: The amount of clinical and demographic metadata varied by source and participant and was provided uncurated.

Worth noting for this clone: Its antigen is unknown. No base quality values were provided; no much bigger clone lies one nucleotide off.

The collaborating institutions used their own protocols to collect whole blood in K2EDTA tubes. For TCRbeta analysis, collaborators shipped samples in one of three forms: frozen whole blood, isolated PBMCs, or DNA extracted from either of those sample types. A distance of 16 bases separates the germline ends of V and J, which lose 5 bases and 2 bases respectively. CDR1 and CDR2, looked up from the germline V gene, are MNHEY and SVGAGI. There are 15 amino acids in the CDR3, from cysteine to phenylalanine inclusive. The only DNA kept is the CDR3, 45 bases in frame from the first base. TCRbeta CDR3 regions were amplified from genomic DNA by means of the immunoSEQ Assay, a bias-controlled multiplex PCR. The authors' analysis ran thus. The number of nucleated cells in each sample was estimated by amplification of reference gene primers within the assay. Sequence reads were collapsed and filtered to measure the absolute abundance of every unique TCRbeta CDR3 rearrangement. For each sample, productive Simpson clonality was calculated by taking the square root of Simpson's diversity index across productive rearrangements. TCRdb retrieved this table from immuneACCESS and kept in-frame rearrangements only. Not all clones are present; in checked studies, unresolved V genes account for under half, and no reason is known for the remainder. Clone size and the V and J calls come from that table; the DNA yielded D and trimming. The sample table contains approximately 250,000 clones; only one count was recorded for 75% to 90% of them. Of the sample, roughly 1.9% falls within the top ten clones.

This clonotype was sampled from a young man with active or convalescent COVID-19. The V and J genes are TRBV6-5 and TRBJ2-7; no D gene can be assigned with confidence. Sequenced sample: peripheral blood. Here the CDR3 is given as CASSRRLRGTYEQYF. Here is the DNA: TGTGCCAGCAGTCGGCGGTTGCGAGGCACCTACGAGCAGTACTTC.